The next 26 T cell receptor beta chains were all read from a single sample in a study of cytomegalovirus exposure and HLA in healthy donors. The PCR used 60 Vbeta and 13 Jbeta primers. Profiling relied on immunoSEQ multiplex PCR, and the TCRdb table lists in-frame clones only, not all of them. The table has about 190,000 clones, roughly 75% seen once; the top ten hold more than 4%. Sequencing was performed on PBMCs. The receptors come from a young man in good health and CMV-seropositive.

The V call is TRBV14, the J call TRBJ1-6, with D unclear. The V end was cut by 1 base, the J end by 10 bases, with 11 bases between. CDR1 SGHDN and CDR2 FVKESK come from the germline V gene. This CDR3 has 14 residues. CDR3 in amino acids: CASSQVRANSPLHF. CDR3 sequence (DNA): TGTGCCAGCAGCCAAGTGAGGGCGAACTCACCCCTCCACTTT.

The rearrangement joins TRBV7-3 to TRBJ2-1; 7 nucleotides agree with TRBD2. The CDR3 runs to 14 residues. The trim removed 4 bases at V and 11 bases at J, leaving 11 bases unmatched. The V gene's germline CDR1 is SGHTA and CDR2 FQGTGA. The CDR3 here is CASSSRDAGGKQFF. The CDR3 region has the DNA TGTGCCAGCAGCTCACGGGACGCCGGGGGGAAGCAGTTCTTC.

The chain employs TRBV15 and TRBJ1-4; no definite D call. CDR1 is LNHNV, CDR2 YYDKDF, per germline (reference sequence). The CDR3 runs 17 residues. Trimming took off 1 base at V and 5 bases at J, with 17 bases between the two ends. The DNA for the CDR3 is TGTGCCACCAGCAGAGCATTATCCCCCGATGGCAATGAAAAACTGTTTTTT. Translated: CATSRALSPDGNEKLFF. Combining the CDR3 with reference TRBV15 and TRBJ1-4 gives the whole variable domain DAMVIQNPRYQVTQFGKPVTLSCSQTLNHNVMYWYQQKSSQAPKLLFHYYDKDFNNEADTPDNFQSRRPNTSFCFLDIRSPGLGDTAMYLCATSRALSPDGNEKLFFGSGTQLSVL.

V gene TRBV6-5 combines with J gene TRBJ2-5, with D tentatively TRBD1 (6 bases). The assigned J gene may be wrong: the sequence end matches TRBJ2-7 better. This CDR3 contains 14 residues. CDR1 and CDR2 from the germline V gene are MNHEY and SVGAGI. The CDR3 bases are TGTGCCAGCAGTATGGGCAGGGGTACCTACGAGCAGTACTTC. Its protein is CASSMGRGTYEQYF.

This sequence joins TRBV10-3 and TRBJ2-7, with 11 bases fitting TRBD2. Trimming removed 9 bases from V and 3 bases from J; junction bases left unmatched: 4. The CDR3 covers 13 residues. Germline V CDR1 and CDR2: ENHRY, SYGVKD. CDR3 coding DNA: TGTGCCATAGGGACTAGCGGAGACTACGAGCAGTACTTC. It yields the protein CAIGTSGDYEQYF.

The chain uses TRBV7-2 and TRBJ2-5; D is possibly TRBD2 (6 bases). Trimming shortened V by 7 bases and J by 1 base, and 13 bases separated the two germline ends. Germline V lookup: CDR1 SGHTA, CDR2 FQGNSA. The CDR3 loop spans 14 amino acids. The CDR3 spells CASIPRGIQETQYF. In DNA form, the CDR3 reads TGTGCCAGCATCCCCCGGGGGATCCAAGAGACCCAGTACTTC.

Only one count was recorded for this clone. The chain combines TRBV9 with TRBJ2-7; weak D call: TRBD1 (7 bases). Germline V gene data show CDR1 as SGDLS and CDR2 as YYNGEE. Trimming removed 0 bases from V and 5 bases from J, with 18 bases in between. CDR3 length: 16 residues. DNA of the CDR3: TGTGCCAGCAGCGTAGGGGGGAGACAGGGACTGGACGAGCAGTACTTC. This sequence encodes CASSVGGRQGLDEQYF.

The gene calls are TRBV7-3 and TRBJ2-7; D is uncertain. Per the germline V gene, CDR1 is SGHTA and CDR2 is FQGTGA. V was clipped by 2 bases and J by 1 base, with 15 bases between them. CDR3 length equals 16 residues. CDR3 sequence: CASSLRQSAPSYEQYF. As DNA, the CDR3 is TGTGCCAGCAGCTTACGCCAAAGCGCACCATCCTACGAGCAGTACTTC.

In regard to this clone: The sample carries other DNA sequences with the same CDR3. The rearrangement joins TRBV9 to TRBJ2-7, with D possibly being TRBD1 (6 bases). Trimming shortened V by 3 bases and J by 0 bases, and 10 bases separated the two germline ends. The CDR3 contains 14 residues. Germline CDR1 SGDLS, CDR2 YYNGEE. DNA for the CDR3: TGTGCCAGCAGCGGCCGGGACAACTCCTACGAGCAGTACTTC. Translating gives CASSGRDNSYEQYF.

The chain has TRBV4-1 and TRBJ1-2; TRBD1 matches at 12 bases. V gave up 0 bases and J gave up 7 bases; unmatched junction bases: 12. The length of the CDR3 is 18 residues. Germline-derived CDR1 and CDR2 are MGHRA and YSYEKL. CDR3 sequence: CASSQDWPPGQGAPGYTF. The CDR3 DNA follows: TGCGCCAGCAGCCAAGATTGGCCCCCGGGACAGGGGGCGCCTGGCTACACCTTC.

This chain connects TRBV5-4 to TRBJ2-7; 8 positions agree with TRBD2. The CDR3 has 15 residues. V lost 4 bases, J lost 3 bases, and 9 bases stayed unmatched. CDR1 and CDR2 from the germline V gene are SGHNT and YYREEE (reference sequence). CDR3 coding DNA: TGTGCCAGCAGCATGACCGGGACTAGATACTACGAGCAGTACTTC. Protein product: CASSMTGTRYYEQYF.

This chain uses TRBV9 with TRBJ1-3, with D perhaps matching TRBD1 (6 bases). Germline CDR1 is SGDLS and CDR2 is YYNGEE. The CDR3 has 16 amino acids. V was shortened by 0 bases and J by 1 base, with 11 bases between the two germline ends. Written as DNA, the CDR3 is TGTGCCAGCAGCGTAGCCAGGGGATCATCTGGAAACACCATATATTTT. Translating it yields CASSVARGSSGNTIYF.

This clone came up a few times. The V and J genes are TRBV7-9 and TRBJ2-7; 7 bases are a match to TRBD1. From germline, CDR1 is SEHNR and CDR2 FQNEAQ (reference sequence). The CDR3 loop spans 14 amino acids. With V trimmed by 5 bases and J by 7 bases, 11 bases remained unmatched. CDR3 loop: CASSLRQGSGEQYF. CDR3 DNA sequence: TGTGCCAGCAGCCTACGACAGGGATCGGGGGAGCAGTACTTC.

The CDR3 region has the DNA TGTGCCAGCAGCGGGACGGGGGGCTGGGTCACAGATACGCAGTATTTT. It is translated as CASSGTGGWVTDTQYF. The chain recombines TRBV9 with TRBJ2-3; perhaps TRBD2 as D (7 bases). The length of the CDR3 is 16 residues. The germline gives CDR1 SGDLS, CDR2 YYNGEE. V lost 3 bases, J lost 2 bases, and 16 bases lay in between.

CDR3 sequence: CASSPDTVINEKLFF. The CDR3 nucleotides read TGCGCCAGCAGCCCCGACACCGTCATTAATGAAAAACTGTTTTTT. J is TRBJ1-4 and V is TRBV4-3; D unresolved. CDR1 LGHNA and CDR2 YSLEER come from the germline V gene. The CDR3 consists of 15 residues. V lost 4 bases and J 4 bases, leaving 13 bases between the germline ends.

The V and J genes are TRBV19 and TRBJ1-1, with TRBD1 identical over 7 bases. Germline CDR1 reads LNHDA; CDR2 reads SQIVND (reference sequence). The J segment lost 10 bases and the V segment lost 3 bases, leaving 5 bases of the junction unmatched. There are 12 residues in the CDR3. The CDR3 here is CASSIGGDRAFF. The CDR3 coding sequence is TGTGCCAGTAGTATCGGAGGGGACAGAGCTTTCTTT. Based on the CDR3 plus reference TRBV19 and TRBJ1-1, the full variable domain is DGGITQSPKYLFRKEGQNVTLSCEQNLNHDAMYWYRQDPGQGLRLIYYSQIVNDFQKGDIAEGYSVSREKKESFPLTVTSAQKNPTAFYLCASSIGGDRAFFGQGTRLTVV.

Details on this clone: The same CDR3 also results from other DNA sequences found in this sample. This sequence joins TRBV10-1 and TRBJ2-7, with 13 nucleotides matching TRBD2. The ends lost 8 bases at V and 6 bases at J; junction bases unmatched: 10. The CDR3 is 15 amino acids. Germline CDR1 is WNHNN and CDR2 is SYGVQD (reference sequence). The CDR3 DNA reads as TGCGCCAGCTACTGTCAGGGACTAGCGGGAAGCGAGCAGTACTTC. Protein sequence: CASYCQGLAGSEQYF.

The CDR3 here is CSAYEETQYF. As DNA, the CDR3 is TGCAGTGCCTATGAAGAGACCCAGTACTTC. The J gene is TRBJ2-5, the V gene TRBV20-1, with D uncertain. Looked up from germline, CDR1 is DFQATT and CDR2 is SNEGSKA (reference sequence). This CDR3 is built from 10 residues. V dropped 6 bases and J dropped 3 bases, with 5 bases sitting between them.

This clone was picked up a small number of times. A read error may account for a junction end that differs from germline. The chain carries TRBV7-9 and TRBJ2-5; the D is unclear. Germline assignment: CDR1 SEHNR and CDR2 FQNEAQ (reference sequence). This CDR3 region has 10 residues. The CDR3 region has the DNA TGTTCCAGCACCCCCGAGGCCCAGTACTTC. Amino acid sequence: CSSTPEAQYF. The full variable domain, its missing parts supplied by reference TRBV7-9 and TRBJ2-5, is DTGVSQNPRHKITKRGQNVTFRCDPISEHNRLYWYRQTLGQGPEFLTYFQNEAQLEKSRLLSDRFSAERPKGSFSTLEIQRTEQGDSAMYLCSSTPEAQYFGPGTRLLVL.

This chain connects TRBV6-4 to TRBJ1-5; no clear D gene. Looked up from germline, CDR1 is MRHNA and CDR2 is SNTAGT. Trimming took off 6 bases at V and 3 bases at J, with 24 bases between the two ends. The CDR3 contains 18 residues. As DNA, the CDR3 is TGTGCCAGCAGCGAGATTTTAGGAGGACCCTCCCTCAATCAGCCCCAGCATTTT. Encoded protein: CASSEILGGPSLNQPQHF.

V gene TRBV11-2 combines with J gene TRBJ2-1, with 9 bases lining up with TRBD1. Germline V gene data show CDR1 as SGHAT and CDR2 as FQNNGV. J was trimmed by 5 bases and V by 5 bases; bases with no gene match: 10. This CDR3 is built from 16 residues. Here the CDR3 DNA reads TGTGCCAGCAGCGGTACCGGGACAGGGAGCCACAATGAGCAGTTCTTC. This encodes CASSGTGTGSHNEQFF.

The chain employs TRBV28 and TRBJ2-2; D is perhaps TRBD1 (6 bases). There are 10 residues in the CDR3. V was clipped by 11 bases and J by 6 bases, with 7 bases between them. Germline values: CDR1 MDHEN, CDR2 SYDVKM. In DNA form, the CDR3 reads TGTGCCGCAGGGGCCGGGGAGCTGTTTTTT. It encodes CAAGAGELFF. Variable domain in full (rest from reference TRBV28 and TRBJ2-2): DVKVTQSSRYLVKRTGEKVFLECVQDMDHENMFWYRQDPGLGLRLIYFSYDVKMKEKGDIPEGYSVSREKKERFSLILESASTNQTSMYLCAAGAGELFFGEGSRLTVL.

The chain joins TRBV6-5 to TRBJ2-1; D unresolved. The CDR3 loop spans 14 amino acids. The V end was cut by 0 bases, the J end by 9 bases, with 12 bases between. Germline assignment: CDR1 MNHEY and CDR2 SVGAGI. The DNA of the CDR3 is TGTGCCAGCAGTTACTCAAATATTCGACTTGAGCAGTTCTTC. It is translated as CASSYSNIRLEQFF.

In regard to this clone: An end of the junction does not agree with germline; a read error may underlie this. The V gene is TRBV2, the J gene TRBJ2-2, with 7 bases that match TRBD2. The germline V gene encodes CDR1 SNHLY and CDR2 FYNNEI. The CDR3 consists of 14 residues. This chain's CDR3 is CASRGDANTGELLF. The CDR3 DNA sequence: TGTGCCTCTCGGGGGGACGCGAACACCGGGGAGCTGCTTTTT.

This CDR3 reads CASSLTGFNEKLFF. The CDR3 DNA follows: TGTGCCAGCAGCCTGACAGGGTTCAATGAAAAACTGTTTTTT. V is TRBV11-2 and J is TRBJ1-4; 7 bases fit TRBD1. The CDR3 length is 14 residues. J gave up 5 bases and V 5 bases, and 5 bases lay outside the gene matches. Per the germline V gene, CDR1 is SGHAT and CDR2 is FQNNGV. The entire variable domain, with the rest obtained from reference TRBV11-2 and TRBJ1-4, is as follows: EAGVAQSPRYKIIEKRQSVAFWCNPISGHATLYWYQQILGQGPKLLIQFQNNGVVDDSQLPKDRFSAERLKGVDSTLKIQPAKLEDSAVYLCASSLTGFNEKLFFGSGTQLSVL.

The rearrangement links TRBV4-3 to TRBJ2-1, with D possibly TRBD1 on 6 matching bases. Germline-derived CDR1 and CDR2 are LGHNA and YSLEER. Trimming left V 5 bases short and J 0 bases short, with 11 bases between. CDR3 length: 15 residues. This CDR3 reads CASSKGVNSYNEQFF. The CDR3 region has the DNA TGCGCCAGCAGCAAGGGGGTGAACTCCTACAATGAGCAGTTCTTC.